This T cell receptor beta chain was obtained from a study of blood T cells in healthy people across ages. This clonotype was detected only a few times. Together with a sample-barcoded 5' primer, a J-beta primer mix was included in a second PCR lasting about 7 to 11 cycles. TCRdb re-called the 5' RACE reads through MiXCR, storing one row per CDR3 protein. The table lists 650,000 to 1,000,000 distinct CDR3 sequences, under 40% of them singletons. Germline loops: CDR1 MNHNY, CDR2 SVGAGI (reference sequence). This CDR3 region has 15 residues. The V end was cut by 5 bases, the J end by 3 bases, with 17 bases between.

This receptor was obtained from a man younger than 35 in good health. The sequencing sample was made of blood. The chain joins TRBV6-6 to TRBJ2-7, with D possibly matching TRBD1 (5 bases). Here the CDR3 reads CASSTRPLTVYEQYF. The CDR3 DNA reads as TGTGCCAGCAGTACCCGTCCCCTGACAGTCTACGAGCAGTACTTC.